Below are 10 T cell receptor beta chains sequenced from a single sample in a study of neurological immune-mediated disorders. One entry per CDR3 protein, called by TCRdb with MiXCR from the 5' RACE reads. The sample shows tens of thousands of distinct CDR3 sequences, roughly 13% of them seen only once. The material sequenced was PBMCs. The receptors were sampled from an older woman with HTLV-1-associated myelopathy (HAM/TSP).

A few counts support this clonotype. This chain links TRBV14 with TRBJ1-2, with 7 bases matching TRBD1. The CDR3 is made up of 13 amino acids. Per germline, CDR1 SGHDN and CDR2 FVKESK. V shed 4 bases, J shed 3 bases, and the junction held 2 bases outside the gene matches. DNA for the CDR3: TGTGCCAGCAGCCCCACAGGGGACTATGGCTACACCTTC. Encoded protein: CASSPTGDYGYTF.

The J gene is TRBJ2-3, the V gene TRBV7-8; 13 bases align to TRBD2. The CDR3 consists of 21 residues. The germline V gene has CDR1 SGHVS and CDR2 FQNEAQ. V lost 5 bases, J lost 0 bases, and 17 bases stayed unmatched. This CDR3 reads CASSHWTSGRGGSASTDTQYF. The CDR3 nucleotides read TGTGCCAGCAGCCACTGGACTAGCGGGAGAGGTGGGTCCGCTAGCACAGATACGCAGTATTTT. The variable domain in full, with the rest retrieved from reference TRBV7-8 and TRBJ2-3, is GAGVSQSPRYKVAKRGQDVALRCDPISGHVSLFWYQQALGQGPEFLTYFQNEAQLDKSGLPSDRFFAERPEGSVSTLKIQRTQQEDSAVYLCASSHWTSGRGGSASTDTQYFGPGTRLTVL.

This chain connects TRBV5-5 to TRBJ2-1; TRBD2 is a possible D gene (6 bases). The CDR3 is 13 residues long. Germline assignment: CDR1 SGHKS and CDR2 YYEKEE (reference sequence). As DNA, the CDR3 is TGTGCAAGCGGGTGGGTGACCGGGGGTGAGCAGTTCTTC. This codes for CASGWVTGGEQFF. The variable domain in full, completed from reference TRBV5-5 and TRBJ2-1, reads DAGVTQSPTHLIKTRGQQVTLRCSPISGHKSVSWYQQVLGQGPQFIFQYYEKEERGRGNFPDRFSARQFPNYSSELNVNALLLGDSALYLCASGWVTGGEQFFGPGTRLTVL.

This clonotype showed up many times. The V gene is TRBV7-9, the J gene TRBJ2-4; 8 bases fit TRBD1. The CDR3 has 16 amino acids. Germline V gene data show CDR1 as SEHNR and CDR2 as FQNEAQ (reference sequence). The ends lost 6 bases at V and 8 bases at J; junction bases unmatched: 15. In DNA, the CDR3 is TGTGCCAGCAGTCCAAAGGACAGGGTGGATCGGTACATTCAGTACTTC. Amino acid sequence: CASSPKDRVDRYIQYF. Looking up the rest from reference TRBV7-9 and TRBJ2-4 gives the full variable domain: DTGVSQNPRHKITKRGQNVTFRCDPISEHNRLYWYRQTLGQGPEFLTYFQNEAQLEKSRLLSDRFSAERPKGSFSTLEIQRTEQGDSAMYLCASSPKDRVDRYIQYFGAGTRLSVL.

This clonotype was seen ten or more times. This chain uses TRBV20-1 with TRBJ1-1; no firm D call. The germline V and J ends were trimmed by 0 bases and 7 bases, with 9 bases remaining between them. The CDR3 has 12 amino acids. Germline V gives CDR1 DFQATT, CDR2 SNEGSKA (reference sequence). For the CDR3, the DNA is TGCAGTGCTAGAGATACCACCGATGAAGCTTTCTTT. Translated: CSARDTTDEAFF.

This clonotype occurred many times. The chain recombines TRBV27 with TRBJ2-7, with 8 bases aligning to TRBD1. Germline V lookup: CDR1 MNHEY, CDR2 SMNVEV (reference sequence). V shed 2 bases, J shed 2 bases, and the junction held 5 bases outside the gene matches. This CDR3 region has 15 residues. CDR3 amino acids: CASSLGQGRTYEQYF. CDR3 in DNA: TGTGCCAGCAGTTTAGGACAGGGCCGAACCTACGAGCAGTACTTC.

This clonotype was counted at least ten times. The chain links TRBV5-1 to TRBJ2-7; TRBD2 agrees at 10 bases. The CDR3 is 14 amino acids. V lost 0 bases and J lost 6; bases outside the gene matches: 3. In germline, CDR1 is SGHRS, CDR2 YFSETQ. In nucleotides, the CDR3 is TGCGCCAGCAGCTTGGTAGCGGGAGGAGGCGAGCAGTACTTC. This translates into CASSLVAGGGEQYF.

The chain joins TRBV9 to TRBJ2-3; D remains unclear. Germline lookup yields CDR1 SGDLS and CDR2 YYNGEE. The CDR3 is 15 amino acids. V was clipped by 4 bases and J by 4 bases, with 16 bases between them. As DNA, the CDR3 is TGTGCCAGCAGCCCCCGGTATTCCAGCGCAGATACGCAGTATTTT. Translating it yields CASSPRYSSADTQYF.

This clonotype was detected once. Since the CDR3 does not end with the conserved phenylalanine or tryptophan, this likely comes from a read error. It is unclear where the CDR3 begins or ends on the DNA, so no DNA is shown, and the CDR3 is as TCRdb lists it. The V call is TRBV29-1, the J call TRBJ1-1. With termini counted, the CDR3 has 11 amino acids. Germline V gene data show CDR1 as SQVTM and CDR2 as ANQGSEA. The CDR3 is CSVEVSTEAVL.

This clonotype was recorded many times. This chain joins TRBV20-1 and TRBJ2-3; D gene ambiguous. In germline, CDR1 is DFQATT, CDR2 SNEGSKA (reference sequence). This CDR3 has 12 amino acids. Trimming took 4 bases from V and 4 from J, leaving 9 bases between them. CDR3 in amino acids: CSAKSNADTQYF. CDR3 DNA sequence: TGCAGTGCTAAATCGAATGCAGATACGCAGTATTTT.